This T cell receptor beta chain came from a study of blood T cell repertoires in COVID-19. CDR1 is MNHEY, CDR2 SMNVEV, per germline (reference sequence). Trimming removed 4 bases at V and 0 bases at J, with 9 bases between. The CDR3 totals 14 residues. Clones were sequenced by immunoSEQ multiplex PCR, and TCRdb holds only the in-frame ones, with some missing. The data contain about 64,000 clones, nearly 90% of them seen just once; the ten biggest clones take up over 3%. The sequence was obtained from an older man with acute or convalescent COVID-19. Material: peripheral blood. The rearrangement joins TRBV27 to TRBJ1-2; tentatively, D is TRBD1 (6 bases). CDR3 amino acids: CASSSDRSNYGYTF. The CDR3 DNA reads TGTGCCAGCAGTTCCGACAGGTCTAACTATGGCTACACCTTC.